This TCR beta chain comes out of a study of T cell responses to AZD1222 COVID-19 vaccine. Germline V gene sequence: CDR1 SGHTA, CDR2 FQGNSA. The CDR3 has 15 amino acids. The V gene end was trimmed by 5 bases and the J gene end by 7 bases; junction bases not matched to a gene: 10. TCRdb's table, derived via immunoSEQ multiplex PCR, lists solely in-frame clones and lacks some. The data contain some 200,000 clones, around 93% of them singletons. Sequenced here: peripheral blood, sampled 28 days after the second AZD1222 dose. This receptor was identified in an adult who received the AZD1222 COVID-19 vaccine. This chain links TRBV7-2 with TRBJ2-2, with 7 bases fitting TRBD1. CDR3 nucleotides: TGTGCCAGCAGCGCATCCGGGACAGTGGGCGGGGAGCTGTTTTTT. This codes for CASSASGTVGGELFF.